The clone carrying this T cell receptor beta chain was seen ten or more times. Its target is unknown. Nobody among the patients had been given any treatment before thyroid surgery. The CDR3 runs 14 residues. Deletions cut 6 bases from V and 2 bases from J, with 11 bases between. As processed by the authors: The authors used CDR3 differences across clinicopathological groups to build a distant-metastasis classifier for papillary thyroid cancer. TCRdb reanalyzed the PCR reads with MiXCR. TCRdb's processing, not the study's, gives the V and J calls here. The repertoire holds 80,000 to 85,000 clones, with approximately 13% as singletons. The data originate from a study of metastatic and nonmetastatic thyroid tumors. In the study overall: Repertoires of blood and of tissue (tumor or nodule) from malignant and benign thyroid patients were compared. Overall study results and limits: The reported finding was significantly higher TCR beta diversity in malignant thyroid tumors relative to benign nodules, in blood and tumor.

The V gene is TRBV12-3 or TRBV12-4, the J gene TRBJ2-4; perhaps TRBD2 as D (5 bases). This receptor was identified in a female donor with papillary thyroid cancer or a benign thyroid nodule (not recorded which). Some clones in this sample may be carry-over from other donors' samples. What was sequenced was tumor tissue. CDR3 protein: CASSPAGTKNIQYF. The CDR3 bases are TGTGCCAGCAGCCCCGCCGGGACCAAAAACATTCAGTACTTC.